This T cell receptor beta chain appears in the sequencing data of a study of T cells in Graves' hyperthyroidism and ophthalmopathy. Hyperthyroidism had been newly diagnosed in patients aged 18 to 65, and its duration was under 2 months. Amplified TCR beta CDR3 regions derived from RNA transcripts. First-round RT-PCR with HTBI primers amplified the TCR CDR3 region. MiXCR, run by TCRdb on the multiplex PCR reads, gives a single entry per CDR3 protein. The sample lists over 700,000 distinct CDR3 sequences, over 15% seen once, with 16% in the top ten. V shed 6 bases and J shed 2 bases, with 22 bases lying between them. Germline assignment: CDR1 MNHNS and CDR2 SASEGT. This CDR3 has 17 amino acids.

The sample comprised blood. The clonotype comes from a woman in her forties or fifties with Graves' hyperthyroidism that later progressed to Graves' ophthalmopathy. The chain employs TRBV6-1 and TRBJ1-1; D perhaps matches TRBD1 (6 bases). The CDR3 sequence: CASSRLEGGNPNTEAFF. Here the CDR3 DNA reads TGTGCCAGCAGCCGTCTAGAGGGGGGGAACCCTAACACTGAAGCTTTCTTT.